This TCR beta chain derives from a study of vaccination effects on CD4 cells after COVID-19. For the study at large: For each well, roughly 2 million PBMC were cultured with 10 IU/ml IL-2 and roughly 9.2 ug/ml peptides.

Investigators separated out CD4+ T cells once 10 days of culture had passed. Participants completed two doses of the BNT162b2 or mRNA-1273 vaccine. Vaccinees lacked prior SARS-CoV-2 infection and tested negative for nucleocapsid antibodies. Germline values: CDR1 SQVTM, CDR2 ANQGSEA. The CDR3 has 13 amino acids. V was shortened by 7 bases and J by 3 bases, with 13 bases between the two germline ends. This table comes from immunoSEQ multiplex PCR, and its TCRdb copy is limited to in-frame clones, with some not included. The sample holds tens of thousands of clones, roughly 80% seen once. Study-level points and caveats: After vaccination, at late timepoints, clones induced by infection and by vaccine contracted markedly.

This clone was counted a few times. Its antigen is currently unknown. This clonotype was obtained from a human donor who received a COVID-19 vaccine. The chain joins TRBV29-1 to TRBJ2-1; maybe TRBD1 (6 bases). The source was CD4+ T cells from PBMCs cultured without peptide, collected after COVID-19 vaccination. The chain's CDR3 is CSARTDIYNEQFF. The CDR3 DNA reads TGCAGCGCCCGGACAGATATCTACAATGAGCAGTTCTTC.